This TCR beta chain is drawn from a study of Ad26.COV2.S vaccination and SARS-CoV-2 variants. The CDR3 extends over 13 amino acids. Germline-derived CDR1 and CDR2 are LGHDT and YNNKEL (reference sequence). V was clipped by 0 bases and J by 9 bases, with 9 bases between them. Treatment denoted: roughly 20 received Ad26.COV2.S at low or high dose, single or two shots; about 5 received placebo; per-sample allocation not given. Sampling occurred on day 63 after the first vaccine or placebo injection. Assay used: immunoSEQ multiplex PCR; TCRdb lists only in-frame clones, some missing. Of 350,000 to 400,000 clones listed, 80% to 90% were seen once; the top ten hold 3.5%.

Source: peripheral blood, taken in a trial of Ad26.COV2.S vaccine versus placebo. V usage is TRBV3-1 (or the pseudogene TRBV3-2) and J usage is TRBJ1-5; a possible D gene is TRBD1 (5 bases). The TCR comes from a person between 18 and 65 years old who received the Ad26.COV2.S COVID-19 vaccine or a placebo. CDR3: CASSQDPQGPQHF. The CDR3 nucleotides are TGTGCCAGCAGCCAAGATCCCCAGGGGCCCCAGCATTTT.